The 4 T cell receptor beta chains below come from one sample, sequenced in a study of blood T cells in healthy people across ages. Then a second PCR, running about 7 to 11 cycles, was carried out with a sample-barcoded 5' primer and a J-beta primer mix. TCRdb re-called the 5' RACE reads with MiXCR, one entry per CDR3 protein. The sample includes 1.5 million to 1.9 million distinct CDR3 sequences, approximately 39% of them seen just once. Sequencing input: blood. These receptors were taken from a woman in her late teens or twenties in good health.

About this clonotype itself: Because the CDR3's place on the DNA is in doubt, the DNA is left out and the CDR3 is given as listed by TCRdb. The chain combines TRBV2 with TRBJ1-5. The CDR3 is 16 residues long, ends included. Germline V gene lookup returns CDR1 SNHLY and CDR2 FYNNEI. Here the CDR3 reads CASSSSVRNSNQPQHF.

The chain links TRBV6-5 to TRBJ1-5; D unclear. The CDR3 loop spans 13 amino acids. Trimming removed 6 bases at V and 9 bases at J, with 15 bases between. CDR1 and CDR2 from the germline V gene are MNHEY and SVGAGI. CDR3: CASREARRRPQHF. CDR3 in DNA: TGTGCCAGCAGGGAGGCTCGCCGCCGGCCCCAGCATTTT.

This clonotype was seen a handful of times. The chain uses TRBV3-1 and TRBJ2-1; no clear D. Trimming stripped 3 bases from V and 7 bases from J, with 7 bases between. Germline-derived CDR1 and CDR2 are LGHDT and YNNKEL (reference sequence). The CDR3 spans 12 residues. The CDR3 reads CASSQEQNEQFF. The CDR3 DNA follows: TGTGCCAGCAGCCAGGAGCAGAATGAGCAGTTCTTC.

The CDR3 region has the DNA TGTGCCACCAGTGACCCATATGATAGCACAGATACGCAGTATTTT. Translation: CATSDPYDSTDTQYF. The rearrangement uses TRBV24-1 and TRBJ2-3; D is undetermined. V was trimmed by 4 bases and J by 0 bases, leaving 10 bases between them. There are 15 residues in the CDR3. Germline V gene sequence: CDR1 KGHDR, CDR2 SFDVKD.